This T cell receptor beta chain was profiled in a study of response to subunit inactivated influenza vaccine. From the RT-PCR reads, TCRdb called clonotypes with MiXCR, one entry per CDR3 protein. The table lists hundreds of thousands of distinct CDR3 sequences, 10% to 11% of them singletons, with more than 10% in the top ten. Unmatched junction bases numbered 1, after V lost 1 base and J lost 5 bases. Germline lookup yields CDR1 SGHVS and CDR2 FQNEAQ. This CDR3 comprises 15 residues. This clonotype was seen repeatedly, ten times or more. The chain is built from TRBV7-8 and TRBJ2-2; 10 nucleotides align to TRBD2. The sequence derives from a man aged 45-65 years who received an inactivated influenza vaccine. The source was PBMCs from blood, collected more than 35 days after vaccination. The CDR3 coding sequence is TGTGCCAGCAGCTTAGGGACTAGCGGTACCGGGGAGCTGTTTTTT. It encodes CASSLGTSGTGELFF.